This T cell receptor beta chain comes out of a study of patients and donors after allogeneic stem cell transplantation. Per the germline V gene, CDR1 is SGHNT and CDR2 is YYREEE (reference sequence). J gave up 3 bases and V 3 bases, and 6 bases lay outside the gene matches. The length of the CDR3 is 15 residues. TCRdb recomputed calls from the RT-PCR reads with MiXCR, one row per CDR3 protein. The table shows around 8,200 distinct CDR3 sequences, with around 10% occurring only once. The table lists this clonotype with a few counts. V usage is TRBV5-4 and J usage is TRBJ2-7; 10 bases align to TRBD1. Sequenced sample: blood, either unsorted or a sorted T cell fraction (not recorded which). The receptor comes from a human donor who was either an allogeneic HSCT recipient or a stem cell or donor lymphocyte infusion donor (not recorded which). It is not recorded whose cells these are; they may come from a transplant donor. The CDR3 sequence: CASSSSGTGVYEQYF. In DNA, the CDR3 is TGTGCCAGCAGCTCATCCGGGACAGGGGTCTACGAGCAGTACTTC.